Presented here are 2 T cell receptor beta chains from one specimen sequenced in a study of shared clonotypes between healthy human individuals. The assay was immunoSEQ multiplex PCR, and TCRdb's table has in-frame clones only and misses some. The sample comprises more than 2 million clones, about 93% of which are singletons, and around 1.8% rests with the top ten. In the naive CD8 group, cells lacked CD45RO and were positively selected for CCR7, so terminally differentiated effector memory CD45RA+ cells were left out. Sequencing input: naive CD8+ T cells from PBMCs. The receptors stem from a man younger than 35 in good health. Some clones in this sample may be carry-over from other donors' samples.

The rearrangement joins TRBV7-9 to TRBJ1-5; possibly TRBD1 for D (5 bases). Germline V CDR1 and CDR2: SEHNR, FQNEAQ (reference sequence). V was clipped by 0 bases and J by 8 bases, with 14 bases between them. This CDR3 contains 15 residues. The CDR3 sequence: CASSLAGGAKEPQHF. CDR3 coding DNA: TGTGCCAGCAGCTTAGCGGGAGGGGCGAAGGAGCCCCAGCATTTT.

The V gene is TRBV6-4, the J gene TRBJ2-3; 9 bases agree with TRBD1. This CDR3 spans 16 amino acids. The V and J ends lost 0 bases and 5 bases, in that order; junction bases with no gene match: 6. Germline CDR1 reads MRHNA; CDR2 reads SNTAGT. The CDR3, as DNA: TGTGCCAGCAGTGACTCGGGACAGGGTTCTGTAGATACGCAGTATTTT. Its protein is CASSDSGQGSVDTQYF.